This entry concerns a single T cell receptor beta chain. V shed 2 bases, J shed 5 bases, and the junction held 5 bases outside the gene matches. Germline-derived CDR1 and CDR2 are MDHEN and SYDVKM. CDR3 length equals 15 residues. Sequenced by immunoSEQ multiplex PCR; TCRdb stores in-frame clones only, minus some. Of 200,000 to 250,000 clones in the sample, more than 80% were seen once. This entry is derived from a study of blood T cell repertoires in COVID-19. The receptor comes from a young man with COVID-19, enrolled during active disease. The sequenced material came from peripheral blood. The V call is TRBV28, the J call TRBJ2-2; 7 bases agree with TRBD2. The CDR3 protein is CASSLAGARTGELFF. CDR3 coding DNA: TGTGCCAGCAGTTTAGCGGGAGCGAGAACCGGGGAGCTGTTTTTT.